The sequence of this T cell receptor beta chain was determined in a study of blood T cell repertoires in COVID-19. CDR3 size: 15 residues. V gave up 4 bases and J gave up 2 bases; unmatched junction bases: 5. Germline V gene lookup returns CDR1 SGHAT and CDR2 FQNNGV. Clones were read by immunoSEQ multiplex PCR, and TCRdb kept only the in-frame ones, dropping some. The table shows about 280,000 clones, with around nine tenths occurring only once. The chain uses TRBV11-2 and TRBJ2-3, with 8 bases fitting TRBD2. The origin of this receptor is a woman aged 55-70 years in a cohort exposed to, infected with or recovered from COVID-19 (not recorded which). Material for sequencing was PBMCs or T cells enriched from blood (not recorded which). Here the CDR3 reads CASSSPGGLTDTQYF. The CDR3, as DNA: TGTGCCAGCAGCTCCCCGGGGGGGCTCACAGATACGCAGTATTTT. Full variable domain (missing parts from reference TRBV11-2 and TRBJ2-3): EAGVAQSPRYKIIEKRQSVAFWCNPISGHATLYWYQQILGQGPKLLIQFQNNGVVDDSQLPKDRFSAERLKGVDSTLKIQPAKLEDSAVYLCASSSPGGLTDTQYFGPGTRLTVL.